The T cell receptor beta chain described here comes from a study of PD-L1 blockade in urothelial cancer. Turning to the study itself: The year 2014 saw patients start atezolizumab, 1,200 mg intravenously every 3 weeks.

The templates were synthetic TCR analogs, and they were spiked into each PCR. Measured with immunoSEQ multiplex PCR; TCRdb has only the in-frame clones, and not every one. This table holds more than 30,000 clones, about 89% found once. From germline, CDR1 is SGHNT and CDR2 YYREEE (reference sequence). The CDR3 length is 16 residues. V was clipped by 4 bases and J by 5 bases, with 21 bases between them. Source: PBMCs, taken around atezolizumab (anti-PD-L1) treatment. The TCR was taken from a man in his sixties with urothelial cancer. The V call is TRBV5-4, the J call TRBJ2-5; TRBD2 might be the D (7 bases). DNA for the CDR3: TGTGCCAGCAGCGGAGGGGCGACGGGGGGCCGGGAGACCCAGTACTTC. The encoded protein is CASSGGATGGRETQYF.